This TCR beta chain came from a study of Ad26.COV2.S vaccination and SARS-CoV-2 variants. Clones were read by immunoSEQ multiplex PCR, and TCRdb kept only the in-frame ones, dropping some. The sample has 300,000 to 400,000 clones; over 75% are singletons. This clone came up a few times. Described treatment: some 20 received Ad26.COV2.S at low or high dose, single or two shots; 5 received placebo; per-sample allocation not given. Sampling was performed 63 days after the first vaccine or placebo injection. The CDR3 spans 14 residues. Germline CDR1 and CDR2: LGHNT and FRNRAP. V lost 5 bases and J 1 base, leaving 11 bases between the germline ends.

This chain links TRBV12-5 with TRBJ1-1; D call uncertain. The clonotype was recovered from a person between 18 and 65 years old who received the Ad26.COV2.S COVID-19 vaccine or a placebo. The sample here was peripheral blood, taken in a trial of Ad26.COV2.S vaccine versus placebo. CDR3 coding DNA: TGTGCTAGTGGTCCAGGTACACCGAACACTGAAGCTTTCTTT. This sequence encodes CASGPGTPNTEAFF.